This T cell receptor beta chain derives from a study of blood T cell repertoires in COVID-19. Study-level information: Some COVID-19 samples were acute and others convalescent; all came from the United States, Italy and Spain. PBMCs, B-cell-depleted T cells, or T cells provided the cDNA or gDNA that made up the material.

The germline CDR1 and CDR2 sequences are SEHNR and FQNEAQ (reference sequence). CDR3 length: 15 amino acids. V was trimmed by 2 bases and J by 1 base, leaving 12 bases between them. Original analysis: For nucleated cells, counts were estimated from reference gene primer amplification. Sequencing was performed with immunoSEQ multiplex PCR; in TCRdb, only in-frame clones are kept and a portion is missing. V and J calls and clone size are those listed in that table; D and trimming were worked out from the DNA. The table has around 180,000 clones, almost 80% seen once; the top ten hold 17%. The V call is TRBV7-9, the J call TRBJ2-7; tentatively, D is TRBD2 (5 bases). Sequencing was done on a sample of peripheral blood. The source of this sequence is a man aged 55 to 70 with active or convalescent COVID-19. The DNA of the CDR3 is TGTGCCAGCAGCTTAATGAGGGTTGGATCCTACGAGCAGTACTTC. Translated: CASSLMRVGSYEQYF.